Presented here are 25 T cell receptor beta chains from one specimen sequenced in a study of blood T cells in healthy people across ages. With a J-beta primer mix and a sample-barcoded 5' primer, a second PCR ran about 6 to 11 cycles. MiXCR was run by TCRdb on the 5' RACE reads, yielding one entry per CDR3 protein. The sample lists around 800,000 distinct CDR3 sequences, about a quarter seen once, with around 3% in the top ten. These data were likewise used in another study, on T cells of mothers and their children.

The sequenced sample was blood. The source of these receptors is a boy younger than 18 in good health.

This clonotype was detected a few times. The chain carries TRBV20-1 and TRBJ2-1; 12 bases line up with TRBD2. V trimming: 6 bases; J trimming: 8 bases; junction bases outside the gene matches: 11. Looked up from germline, CDR1 is DFQATT and CDR2 is SNEGSKA (reference sequence). CDR3 length: 15 amino acids. As DNA, the CDR3 is TGCAGTGCCTTGGGACTAGCGGGCCCTATGGATGAGCAGTTCTTC. Its translation: CSALGLAGPMDEQFF.

With respect to this clonotype: At one end, the junction sequence differs from germline, possibly due to a read error. J is TRBJ2-1 and V is TRBV10-3; 7 positions agree with TRBD2. The germline V gene has CDR1 ENHRY and CDR2 SYGVKD. CDR3 size: 14 residues. This chain's CDR3 is CAISDLTSWNDQFF. In DNA, the CDR3 is TGTGCCATCAGTGACCTGACTAGCTGGAATGACCAGTTCTTC.

V usage is TRBV28 and J usage is TRBJ1-2; 7 nucleotides align to TRBD1. This CDR3 has 19 residues. V shed 6 bases and J 6 bases; nucleotides not matched to a gene: 25. Germline loops: CDR1 MDHEN, CDR2 SYDVKM. CDR3 sequence: CASRRRQGQDERGGHGYTF. CDR3 bases: TGTGCCAGCAGACGACGCCAAGGACAGGACGAAAGAGGGGGCCATGGCTACACCTTC.

The chain uses TRBV29-1 and TRBJ2-2, with D possibly being TRBD2 (7 bases). The CDR3 length is 14 residues. V was clipped by 6 bases and J by 5 bases, with 16 bases between them. The germline CDR1 and CDR2 sequences are SQVTM and ANQGSEA. CDR3 sequence reads: CSVAGALPTGELFF. In nucleotides, the CDR3 is TGCAGCGTCGCGGGGGCGCTACCTACCGGGGAGCTGTTTTTT.

This clonotype was counted only a few times. The CDR3 here is CSVRTRIQETQYF. The CDR3 DNA reads as TGCAGCGTTAGGACTCGCATCCAAGAGACCCAGTACTTC. The genes are TRBV29-1 and TRBJ2-7; TRBD2 is a possible D gene (5 bases). The last part of the DNA fits TRBJ2-5 better; the J call may be wrong. The CDR3 loop spans 13 amino acids. Germline V gene lookup returns CDR1 SQVTM and CDR2 ANQGSEA.

In DNA form, the CDR3 reads TGTGCCAGCAGCAAAGCTCAAAGACTTCTCAGGTGGGCTCAGCCCCAGCATTTT. It yields the protein CASSKAQRLLRWAQPQHF. The chain recombines TRBV21-1 with TRBJ1-5; the table gives TRBD1 as D, unverified against the DNA. TRBV21-1 is a pseudogene segment. CDR3 size: 18 residues.

The chain recombines TRBV7-9 with TRBJ1-4; D unclear. The CDR3 length is 15 residues. Germline V gives CDR1 SEHNR, CDR2 FQNEAQ (reference sequence). V was cut by 1 base and J by 0 bases, with 6 bases left in between. The CDR3 DNA reads TGTGCCAGCAGCTTAGGAGAGGCAACTAATGAAAAACTGTTTTTT. Translation: CASSLGEATNEKLFF.

The rearrangement uses TRBV20-1 and TRBJ1-5, with TRBD1 matching over 10 bases. CDR3 length: 14 residues. CDR1 DFQATT and CDR2 SNEGSKA come from the germline V gene (reference sequence). Trimming cost V 4 bases and J 4 bases; bases outside gene matches: 4. CDR3 coding DNA: TGCAGTGCTATCTCGGGACAGGGGAATCAGCCCCAGCATTTT. Translated: CSAISGQGNQPQHF.

The genes are TRBV13 and TRBJ2-5, with TRBD1 as a possible D gene (6 bases). The CDR3 totals 16 residues. The germline gives CDR1 PRHDT, CDR2 FYEKMQ (reference sequence). V was clipped by 2 bases and J by 0 bases, with 13 bases between them. The CDR3 DNA reads TGTGCCAGCAGCTTACAGGGGAAATCGTACCAAGAGACCCAGTACTTC. Encoded protein: CASSLQGKSYQETQYF.

The chain carries TRBV29-1 and TRBJ1-2, with D hard to call. V lost 1 base, J lost 3 bases, and 6 bases lay in between. CDR1 and CDR2 from the germline V gene are SQVTM and ANQGSEA. The CDR3 loop spans 12 amino acids. The CDR3 DNA follows: TGCAGCGTTGAAGTGCGCGACTATGGCTACACCTTC. Protein sequence: CSVEVRDYGYTF.

This clonotype was counted only a few times. The chain couples TRBV10-3 to TRBJ1-2; 7 nucleotides match TRBD1. This CDR3 contains 15 residues. CDR1 is ENHRY, CDR2 SYGVKD, per germline. Losses at the gene ends were 0 bases for V and 4 bases for J; bases not matched to a gene: 5. DNA for the CDR3: TGTGCCATCAGTGAGTCTGACAGGGTAGTCTATGGCTACACCTTC. It codes for CAISESDRVVYGYTF.

This chain links TRBV6-5 with TRBJ1-1; D is uncertain. Germline loops: CDR1 MNHEY, CDR2 SVGAGI. V lost 7 bases to trimming and J lost 1 base, with 10 bases between them. The CDR3 spans 13 residues. CDR3 loop: CASMRKGNTEAFF. The CDR3 DNA reads TGTGCCAGCATGCGGAAAGGGAACACTGAAGCTTTCTTT.

This chain joins TRBV3-1 and TRBJ1-2; 8 bases align to TRBD1. Germline assignment: CDR1 LGHDT and CDR2 YNNKEL (reference sequence). This CDR3 contains 15 residues. Germline trimming cut 3 bases from V and 3 bases from J; bases unmatched to any gene: 6. CDR3 sequence (DNA): TGTGCCAGCAGCCAGCCCGGACAGGGTCACTATGGCTACACCTTC. It codes for CASSQPGQGHYGYTF.

This clonotype was seen a few times. The chain links TRBV10-3 to TRBJ1-5; 9 bases map to TRBD1. The CDR3 is 16 amino acids. The germline gives CDR1 ENHRY, CDR2 SYGVKD. The V gene end was trimmed by 0 bases and the J gene end by 2 bases; junction bases not matched to a gene: 2. The CDR3 DNA sequence: TGTGCCATCAGTGAGTCGGGACAGGGTGGCAATCAGCCCCAGCATTTT. Translating it yields CAISESGQGGNQPQHF.

A few counts support this clonotype. The chain employs TRBV5-1 and TRBJ2-5, with unresolved D. The ends were cut back, 6 bases at V and 1 base at J, with 10 bases in the middle. The CDR3 runs to 13 residues. Germline CDR1 is SGHRS and CDR2 is YFSETQ. The CDR3 DNA reads TGCGCCAGCACGGCTGTGTCCCAAGAGACCCAGTACTTC. This codes for CASTAVSQETQYF. Full variable domain (rest looked up from reference TRBV5-1 and TRBJ2-5): KAGVTQTPRYLIKTRGQQVTLSCSPISGHRSVSWYQQTPGQGLQFLFEYFSETQRNKGNFPGRFSGRQFSNSRSEMNVSTLELGDSALYLCASTAVSQETQYFGPGTRLLVL.

The chain joins TRBV11-2 to TRBJ1-6, with D possibly being TRBD1 (5 bases). The CDR3 is 17 amino acids. In germline, CDR1 is SGHAT, CDR2 FQNNGV. Trimming stripped 6 bases from V and 9 bases from J, with 24 bases between. CDR3 protein: CASSFRFSPDGGSPLHF. Written as DNA, the CDR3 is TGTGCCAGCAGTTTTCGTTTCTCCCCGGATGGGGGTTCACCCCTCCACTTT.

The chain employs TRBV5-1 and TRBJ1-2; D is undetermined. This CDR3 has 14 amino acids. Germline loops: CDR1 SGHRS, CDR2 YFSETQ. Trimming took off 5 bases at V and 4 bases at J, with 15 bases between the two ends. CDR3 residues: CASSPADFLYGYTF. The CDR3 bases are TGCGCCAGCAGTCCGGCAGATTTCCTCTATGGCTACACCTTC.

The chain employs TRBV27 and TRBJ1-1; D uncertain. CDR1 is MNHEY, CDR2 SMNVEV, per germline (reference sequence). CDR3 length: 14 residues. V was shortened by 7 bases and J by 0 bases, with 12 bases between the two germline ends. The CDR3 DNA reads TGTGCCAGCACCCCGGAAGGCATGAACACTGAAGCTTTCTTT. Its protein product is CASTPEGMNTEAFF.

The rearrangement joins TRBV9 to TRBJ2-2; possible D gene TRBD1, 7 bases. Germline assignment: CDR1 SGDLS and CDR2 YYNGEE. The CDR3 totals 16 residues. V was pared by 2 bases and J by 5 bases, with 16 bases between. CDR3 DNA: TGTGCCAGCAGCGTTAAAGGGCAGGGGGGAACCGGGGAGCTGTTTTTT. Its protein product is CASSVKGQGGTGELFF.

This rearrangement joins TRBV5-1 to TRBJ2-2; the D gene is possibly TRBD1 (6 bases). V lost 3 bases and J 7 bases, leaving 13 bases between the germline ends. Germline loops: CDR1 SGHRS, CDR2 YFSETQ. The CDR3 totals 14 residues. Here the CDR3 reads CASSWAIQGGELFF. The CDR3 DNA reads TGCGCCAGCAGCTGGGCCATACAGGGCGGGGAGCTGTTTTTT.

This rearrangement joins TRBV20-1 to TRBJ2-5; 9 bases fit TRBD1. TRBJ2-1 matches the DNA end more closely, so the J call is doubtful. The germline V gene encodes CDR1 DFQATT and CDR2 SNEGSKA (reference sequence). The CDR3 consists of 15 residues. CDR3 sequence reads: CSAGESGQGRIEQFF. The CDR3 nucleotides are TGCAGTGCAGGGGAATCGGGACAGGGCCGGATTGAGCAGTTCTTC.

V is TRBV12-5 and J is TRBJ2-5, with 9 nucleotides matching TRBD1. The J call may be wrong; the DNA end is better matched by TRBJ2-1. This CDR3 has 15 residues. The germline gives CDR1 LGHNT, CDR2 FRNRAP. In DNA, the CDR3 is TGTGCTAGTGTCGCCGGGACAGGGAACTACAATGAGCAGTTCTTC. Its protein is CASVAGTGNYNEQFF.

The sample holds a few counts of this clonotype. The chain carries TRBV10-3 and TRBJ2-5; 7 bases line up with TRBD2. The CDR3 loop spans 13 amino acids. CDR1 is ENHRY, CDR2 SYGVKD, per germline. Unmatched junction bases numbered 2, after V lost 2 bases and J lost 5 bases. CDR3 nucleotide sequence: TGTGCCATCAGTGAGGGGAGGGCCGAGACCCAGTACTTC. Encoded protein: CAISEGRAETQYF.

This clonotype was counted only a few times. This chain uses TRBV7-2 with TRBJ2-1, with D uncertain. The closer fit of TRBJ2-5 to the DNA end suggests the J call may be wrong. Germline CDR1 reads SGHTA; CDR2 reads FQGNSA. The CDR3 has 15 residues. The CDR3 bases are TGTGCCAGCAGCTTACCTGGCAGCCTAGGGGAGACCCAGTACTTC. Its protein product is CASSLPGSLGETQYF.

There are a few counts of this clonotype. The chain recombines TRBV20-1 with TRBJ1-3; D is undetermined. Between the trimmed V and J ends, which lost 2 bases and 0 bases, there was a span of 11 bases. The CDR3 sequence is 15 residues long. In germline, CDR1 is DFQATT, CDR2 SNEGSKA (reference sequence). The CDR3 nucleotides are TGCAGTGCTAGACGCTCCGGGAGCTCTGGAAACACCATATATTTT. Translating gives CSARRSGSSGNTIYF.